This T cell receptor beta chain stems from a study of early T cells in non-severe SARS-CoV-2 infection. Study-level information: The input, bulk RNA from unsorted whole blood, was sequenced, and chains were unpaired.

CDR1 and CDR2 (germline): SGHNT, YYREEE (reference sequence). Trimming at V came to 0 bases and at J to 8 bases, leaving 5 bases not matched to a gene. This CDR3 comprises 14 residues. This clonotype has only a few counts. Its antigen is currently unknown. Study findings and constraints: VDJdb-based matching was biased toward anti-spike CD8 responses and missed private and CD4 specificities.

TCRdb re-called the 5' RACE reads through MiXCR, storing one row per CDR3 protein. The data contain tens of thousands of distinct CDR3 sequences, about 12% of them singletons. What was sequenced was whole blood. The receptor's source is an adult who was a healthcare worker with PCR-confirmed SARS-CoV-2 infection or an uninfected control (not recorded which). The V call is TRBV5-4, the J call TRBJ2-1, with 7 nucleotides matching TRBD2. This CDR3 is CASSLAPSGDEQFF. The CDR3 DNA is TGTGCCAGCAGCTTGGCCCCTAGCGGTGATGAGCAGTTCTTC.